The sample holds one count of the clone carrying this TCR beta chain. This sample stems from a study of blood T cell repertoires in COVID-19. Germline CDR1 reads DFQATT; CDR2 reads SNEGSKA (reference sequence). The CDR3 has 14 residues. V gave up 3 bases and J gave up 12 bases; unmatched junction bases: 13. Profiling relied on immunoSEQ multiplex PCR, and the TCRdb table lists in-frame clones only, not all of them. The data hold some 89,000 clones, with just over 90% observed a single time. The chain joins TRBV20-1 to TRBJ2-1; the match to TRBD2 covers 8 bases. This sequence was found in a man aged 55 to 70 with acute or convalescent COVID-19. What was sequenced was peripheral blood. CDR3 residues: CSASRLASNEGQFF. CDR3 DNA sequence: TGCAGTGCTAGTAGACTAGCGAGCAATGAAGGGCAGTTCTTC.